This record concerns one T cell receptor (beta chain) sequence. This sample was taken from a study of blood T cell repertoires in COVID-19. Looking at the study overall: Nucleic acid was either cDNA or gDNA, and it came from T cells, B-cell-depleted T cells, or PBMCs.

The germline V gene encodes CDR1 SEHNR and CDR2 FQNEAQ (reference sequence). The CDR3 totals 18 residues. J lost 5 bases, V lost 1 base, and 7 bases had no gene match. TCRdb's copy holds only in-frame clones and misses some; the assay was immunoSEQ multiplex PCR. The table has about 180,000 clones, roughly 80% seen once; the top ten hold about 7.1%. The source is a woman in her 70s with COVID-19, enrolled during active disease. Sequenced: peripheral blood. This sequence joins TRBV7-9 and TRBJ2-1; 14 bases align to TRBD2. The CDR3 coding sequence is TGTGCCAGCAGCTTAGTTGGTCGACTAGCGGGAGGGGACAATGAGCAGTTCTTC. Translation gives CASSLVGRLAGGDNEQFF.